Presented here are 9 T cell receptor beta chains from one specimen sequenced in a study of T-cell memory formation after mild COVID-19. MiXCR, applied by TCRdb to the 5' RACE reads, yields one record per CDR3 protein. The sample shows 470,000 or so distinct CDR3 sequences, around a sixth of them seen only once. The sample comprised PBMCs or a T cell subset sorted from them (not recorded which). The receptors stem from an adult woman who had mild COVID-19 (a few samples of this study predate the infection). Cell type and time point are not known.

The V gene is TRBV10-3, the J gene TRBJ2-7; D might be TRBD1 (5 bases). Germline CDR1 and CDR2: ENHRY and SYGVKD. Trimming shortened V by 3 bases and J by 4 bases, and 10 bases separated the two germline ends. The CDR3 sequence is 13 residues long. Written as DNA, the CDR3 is TGTGCCATCAGTGAATTCCAGGGATACGAGCAGTACTTC. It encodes CAISEFQGYEQYF.

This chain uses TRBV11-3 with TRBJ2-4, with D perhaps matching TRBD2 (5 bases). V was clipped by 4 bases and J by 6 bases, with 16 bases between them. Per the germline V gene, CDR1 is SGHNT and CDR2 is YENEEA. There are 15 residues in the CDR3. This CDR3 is CASSSTRTGVNIQYF. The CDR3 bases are TGTGCCAGCAGCTCCACTAGGACGGGCGTAAACATTCAGTACTTC. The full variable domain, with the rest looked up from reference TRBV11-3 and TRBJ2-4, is EAGVVQSPRYKIIEKKQPVAFWCNPISGHNTLYWYLQNLGQGPELLIRYENEEAVDDSQLPKDRFSAERLKGVDSTLKIQPAELGDSAVYLCASSSTRTGVNIQYFGAGTRLSVL.

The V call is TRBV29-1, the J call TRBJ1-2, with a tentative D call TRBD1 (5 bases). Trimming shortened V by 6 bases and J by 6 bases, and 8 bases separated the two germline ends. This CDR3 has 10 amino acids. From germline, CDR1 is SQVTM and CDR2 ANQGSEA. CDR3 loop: CSVDSDGYTF. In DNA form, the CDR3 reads TGCAGCGTCGACAGTGATGGCTACACCTTC.

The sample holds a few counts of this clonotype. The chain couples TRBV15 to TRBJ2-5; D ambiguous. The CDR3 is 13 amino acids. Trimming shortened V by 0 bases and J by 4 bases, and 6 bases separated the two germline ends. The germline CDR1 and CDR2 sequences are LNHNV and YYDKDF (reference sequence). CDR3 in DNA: TGTGCCACCAGCAGAGATCGGGTAGAGACCCAGTACTTC. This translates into CATSRDRVETQYF.

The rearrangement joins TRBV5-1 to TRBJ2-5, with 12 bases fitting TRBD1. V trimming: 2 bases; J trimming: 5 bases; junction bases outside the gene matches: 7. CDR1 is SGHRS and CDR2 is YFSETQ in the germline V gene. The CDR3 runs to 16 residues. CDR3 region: CASSLDGTGGRETQYF. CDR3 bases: TGCGCCAGCAGCTTAGACGGGACAGGGGGCCGGGAGACCCAGTACTTC.

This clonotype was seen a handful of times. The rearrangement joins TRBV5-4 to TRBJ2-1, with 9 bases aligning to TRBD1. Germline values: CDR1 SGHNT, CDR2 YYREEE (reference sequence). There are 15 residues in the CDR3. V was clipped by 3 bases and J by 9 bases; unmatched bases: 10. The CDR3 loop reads CASSSKQGATGEQFF. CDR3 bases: TGTGCCAGCAGCTCCAAACAGGGGGCGACCGGTGAGCAGTTCTTC.

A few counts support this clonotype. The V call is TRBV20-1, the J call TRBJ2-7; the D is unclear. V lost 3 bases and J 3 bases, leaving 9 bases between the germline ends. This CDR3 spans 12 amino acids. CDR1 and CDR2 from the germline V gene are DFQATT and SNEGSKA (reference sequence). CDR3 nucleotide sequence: TGCAGTGCTAGTGTTAACAACTACGAGCAGTACTTC. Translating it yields CSASVNNYEQYF.

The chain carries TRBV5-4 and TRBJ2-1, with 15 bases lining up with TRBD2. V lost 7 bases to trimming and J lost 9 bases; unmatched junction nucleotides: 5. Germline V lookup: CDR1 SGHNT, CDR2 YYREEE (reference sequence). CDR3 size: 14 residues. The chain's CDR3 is CASGLAGGRGEQFF. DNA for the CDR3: TGTGCCAGCGGACTAGCGGGGGGGCGTGGTGAGCAGTTCTTC. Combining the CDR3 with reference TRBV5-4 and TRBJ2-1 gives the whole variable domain ETGVTQSPTHLIKTRGQQVTLRCSSQSGHNTVSWYQQALGQGPQFIFQYYREEENGRGNFPPRFSGLQFPNYSSELNVNALELDDSALYLCASGLAGGRGEQFFGPGTRLTVL.

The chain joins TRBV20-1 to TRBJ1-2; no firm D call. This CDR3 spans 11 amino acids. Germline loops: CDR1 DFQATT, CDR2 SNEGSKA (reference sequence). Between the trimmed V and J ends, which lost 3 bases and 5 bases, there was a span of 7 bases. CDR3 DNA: TGCAGTGCTAGCCACCTATATGGCTACACCTTC. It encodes CSASHLYGYTF.